This TCR beta chain was recovered during a study of T cell responses to AZD1222 COVID-19 vaccine. General study results and limits: Targets within unmutated variant regions were reportedly found for nearly half of spike-specific TCRs. Once two AZD1222 doses were given, Spike-specific TCR breadth and depth went up.

The germline V gene encodes CDR1 MNHNY and CDR2 SVGAGI (reference sequence). V lost 2 bases to trimming and J lost 6 bases, with 13 bases between them. This CDR3 is 14 amino acids long. Measured with immunoSEQ multiplex PCR; TCRdb has only the in-frame clones, and not every one. The table includes under 200,000 clones, roughly nine tenths detected once. Comments on this clone: Antigen unknown.

V gene TRBV6-6 combines with J gene TRBJ1-2; D possibly corresponds to TRBD1 (5 bases). This TCR came from an adult who received the MenACWY meningococcal vaccine as a control. Material: peripheral blood, obtained 28 days after the second dose of the MenACWY control vaccine. CDR3 DNA sequence: TGTGCCAGCAGTTACCCGAGCGAGGGACATGGCTACACCTTC. It encodes CASSYPSEGHGYTF.